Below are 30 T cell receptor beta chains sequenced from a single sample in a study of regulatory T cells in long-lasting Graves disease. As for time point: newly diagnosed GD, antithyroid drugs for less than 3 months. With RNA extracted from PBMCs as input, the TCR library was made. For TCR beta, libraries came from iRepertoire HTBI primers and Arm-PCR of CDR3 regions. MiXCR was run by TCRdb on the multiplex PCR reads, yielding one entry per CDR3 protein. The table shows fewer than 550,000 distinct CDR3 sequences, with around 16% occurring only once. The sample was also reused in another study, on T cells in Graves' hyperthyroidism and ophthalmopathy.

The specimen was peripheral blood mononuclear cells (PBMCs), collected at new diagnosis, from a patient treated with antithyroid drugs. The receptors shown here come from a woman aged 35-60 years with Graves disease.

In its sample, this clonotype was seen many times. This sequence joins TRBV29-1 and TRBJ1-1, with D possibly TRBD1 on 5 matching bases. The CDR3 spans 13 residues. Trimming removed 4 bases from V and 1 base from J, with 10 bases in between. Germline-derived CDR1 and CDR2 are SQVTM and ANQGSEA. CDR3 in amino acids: CSVGPQGNTEAFF. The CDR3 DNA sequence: TGCAGCGTTGGGCCTCAGGGGAACACTGAAGCTTTCTTT.

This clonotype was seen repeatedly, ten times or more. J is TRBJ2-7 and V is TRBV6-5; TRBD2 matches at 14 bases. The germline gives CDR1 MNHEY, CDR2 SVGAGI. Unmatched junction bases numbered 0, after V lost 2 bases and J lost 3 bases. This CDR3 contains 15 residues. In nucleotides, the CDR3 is TGTGCCAGCAGTTACGGGACTAGCGGGAGCTACGAGCAGTACTTC. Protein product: CASSYGTSGSYEQYF.

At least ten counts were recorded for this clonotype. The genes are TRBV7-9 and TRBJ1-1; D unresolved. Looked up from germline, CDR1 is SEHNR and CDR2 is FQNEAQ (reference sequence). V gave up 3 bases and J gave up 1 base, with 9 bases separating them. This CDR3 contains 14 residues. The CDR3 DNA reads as TGTGCCAGCAGCTTTATTCAGAAGAACACTGAAGCTTTCTTT. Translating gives CASSFIQKNTEAFF.

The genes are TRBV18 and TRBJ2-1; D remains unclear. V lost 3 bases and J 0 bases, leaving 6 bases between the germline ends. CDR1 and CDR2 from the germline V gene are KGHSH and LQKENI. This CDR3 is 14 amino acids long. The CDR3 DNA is TGTGCCAGCTCACCCCCTAGCTCCTACAATGAGCAGTTCTTC. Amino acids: CASSPPSSYNEQFF.

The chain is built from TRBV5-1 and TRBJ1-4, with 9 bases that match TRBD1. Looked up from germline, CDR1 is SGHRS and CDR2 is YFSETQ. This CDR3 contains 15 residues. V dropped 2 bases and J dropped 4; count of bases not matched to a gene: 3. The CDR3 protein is CASSLTGGHNEKLFF. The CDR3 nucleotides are TGCGCCAGCAGCTTAACAGGGGGCCATAATGAAAAACTGTTTTTT.

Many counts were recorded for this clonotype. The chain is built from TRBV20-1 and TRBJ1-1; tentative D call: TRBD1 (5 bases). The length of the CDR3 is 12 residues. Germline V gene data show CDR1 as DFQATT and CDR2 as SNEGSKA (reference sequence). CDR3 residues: CSVLGGNTEAFF. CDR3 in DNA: TGCAGCGTCCTCGGGGGAAACACTGAAGCTTTCTTT.

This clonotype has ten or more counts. The CDR3 coding sequence is TGTGCCAGCAGGATAGGGGAGGAGACCCAGTACTTC. This codes for CASRIGEETQYF. The chain links TRBV6-1 to TRBJ2-5, with D possibly called TRBD1 or TRBD2 (5 bases each). The CDR3 covers 12 residues. V dropped 6 bases and J dropped 5 bases, with 10 bases sitting between them. Germline V gives CDR1 MNHNS, CDR2 SASEGT.

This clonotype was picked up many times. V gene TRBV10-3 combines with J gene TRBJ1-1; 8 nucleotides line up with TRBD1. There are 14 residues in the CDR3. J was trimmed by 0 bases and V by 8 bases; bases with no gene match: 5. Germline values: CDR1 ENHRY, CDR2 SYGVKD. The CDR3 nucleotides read TGTGCCATCTCAGGACAGGGAATGAACACTGAAGCTTTCTTT. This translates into CAISGQGMNTEAFF.

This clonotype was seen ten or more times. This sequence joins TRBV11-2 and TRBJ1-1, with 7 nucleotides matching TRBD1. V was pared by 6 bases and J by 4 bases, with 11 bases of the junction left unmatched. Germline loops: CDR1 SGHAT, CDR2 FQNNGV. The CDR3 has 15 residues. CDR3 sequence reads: CASRHNRGLGTEAFF. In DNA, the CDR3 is TGTGCCAGCAGGCATAACAGGGGCCTGGGCACTGAAGCTTTCTTT.

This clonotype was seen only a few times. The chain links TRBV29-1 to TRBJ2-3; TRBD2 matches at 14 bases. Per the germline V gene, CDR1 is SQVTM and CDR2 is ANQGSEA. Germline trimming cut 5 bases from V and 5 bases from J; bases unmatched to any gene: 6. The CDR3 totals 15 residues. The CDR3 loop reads CSVTGTSGGVDTQYF. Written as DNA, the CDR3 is TGCAGCGTTACTGGGACTAGCGGGGGCGTAGATACGCAGTATTTT.

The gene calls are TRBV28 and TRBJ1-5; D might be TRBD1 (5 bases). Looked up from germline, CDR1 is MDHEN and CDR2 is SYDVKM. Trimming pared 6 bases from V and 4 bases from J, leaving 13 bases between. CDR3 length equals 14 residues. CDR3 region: CASSQRDLNQPQHF. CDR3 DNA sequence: TGTGCCAGCAGCCAACGGGACTTAAATCAGCCCCAGCATTTT.

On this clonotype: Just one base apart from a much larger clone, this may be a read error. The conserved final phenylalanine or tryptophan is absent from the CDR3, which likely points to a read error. The CDR3 DNA follows: TGTGCCAGCAGCTCCAGGGGGCGAAAAACTGAAGCTTTCCTT. Its protein is CASSSRGRKTEAFL. The chain couples TRBV11-2 to TRBJ1-1; 8 nucleotides line up with TRBD1. Germline values: CDR1 SGHAT, CDR2 FQNNGV. CDR3 length: 14 residues. V shed 4 bases and J 5 bases; nucleotides not matched to a gene: 6.

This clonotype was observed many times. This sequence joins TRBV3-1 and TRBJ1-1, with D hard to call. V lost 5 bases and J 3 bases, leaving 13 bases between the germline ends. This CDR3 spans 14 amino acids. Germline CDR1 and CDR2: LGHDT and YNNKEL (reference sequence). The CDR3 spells CASSTRLGHTEAFF. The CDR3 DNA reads TGTGCCAGCAGCACACGACTGGGTCACACTGAAGCTTTCTTT.

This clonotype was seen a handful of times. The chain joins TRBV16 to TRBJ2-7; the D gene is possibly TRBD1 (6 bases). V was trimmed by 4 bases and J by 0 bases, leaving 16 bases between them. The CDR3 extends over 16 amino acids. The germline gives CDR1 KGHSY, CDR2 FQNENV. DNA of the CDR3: TGTGCCAGCAGCCCTGGGACACCTTCTACCTCCTACGAGCAGTACTTC. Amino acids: CASSPGTPSTSYEQYF.

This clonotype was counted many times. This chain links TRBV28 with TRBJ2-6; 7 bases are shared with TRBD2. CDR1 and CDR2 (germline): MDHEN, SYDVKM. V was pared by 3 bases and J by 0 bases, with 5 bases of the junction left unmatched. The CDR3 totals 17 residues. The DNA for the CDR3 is TGTGCCAGCAGTTTGCGGGGGTTGCGCTCTGGGGCCAACGTCCTGACTTTC. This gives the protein CASSLRGLRSGANVLTF. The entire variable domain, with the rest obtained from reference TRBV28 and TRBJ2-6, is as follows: DVKVTQSSRYLVKRTGEKVFLECVQDMDHENMFWYRQDPGLGLRLIYFSYDVKMKEKGDIPEGYSVSREKKERFSLILESASTNQTSMYLCASSLRGLRSGANVLTFGAGSRLTVL.

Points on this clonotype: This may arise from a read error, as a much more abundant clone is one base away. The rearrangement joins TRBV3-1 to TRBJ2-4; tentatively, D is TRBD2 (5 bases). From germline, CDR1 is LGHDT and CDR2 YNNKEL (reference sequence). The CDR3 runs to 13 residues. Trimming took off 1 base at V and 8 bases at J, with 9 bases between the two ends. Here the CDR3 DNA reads TGTGCCAGCAGCCAAGGAGGGAAAGACATTCAGTACTTC. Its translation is CASSQGGKDIQYF.

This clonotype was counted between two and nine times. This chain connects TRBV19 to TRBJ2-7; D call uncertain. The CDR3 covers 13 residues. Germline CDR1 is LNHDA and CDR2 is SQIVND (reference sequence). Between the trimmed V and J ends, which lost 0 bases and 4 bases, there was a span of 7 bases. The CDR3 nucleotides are TGTGCCAGTAGTATAGATTTCGCATACGAGCAGTACTTC. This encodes CASSIDFAYEQYF.

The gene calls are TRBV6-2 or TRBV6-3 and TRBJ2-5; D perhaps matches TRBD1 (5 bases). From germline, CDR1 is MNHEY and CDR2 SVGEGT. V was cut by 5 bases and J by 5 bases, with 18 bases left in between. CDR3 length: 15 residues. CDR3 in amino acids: CASSERRGSGETQYF. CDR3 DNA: TGTGCCAGCAGTGAAAGAAGGGGATCCGGGGAGACCCAGTACTTC.

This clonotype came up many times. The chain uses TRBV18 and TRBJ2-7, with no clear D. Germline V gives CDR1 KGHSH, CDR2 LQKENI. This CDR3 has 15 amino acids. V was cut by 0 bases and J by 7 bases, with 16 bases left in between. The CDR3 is CASSPPSRSVGEQYF. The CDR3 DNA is TGTGCCAGCTCACCACCGAGCAGGAGTGTAGGAGAGCAGTACTTC.

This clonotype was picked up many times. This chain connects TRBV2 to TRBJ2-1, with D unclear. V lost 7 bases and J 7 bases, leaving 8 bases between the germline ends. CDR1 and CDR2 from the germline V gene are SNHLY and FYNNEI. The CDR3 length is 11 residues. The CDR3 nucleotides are TGTGCCAGCACCTCACATAATGAGCAGTTCTTC. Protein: CASTSHNEQFF.

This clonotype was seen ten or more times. CDR3 in DNA: TGTGCCAGCAGTATGACAGTCCCGGGCACTGAAGCTTTCTTT. It yields the protein CASSMTVPGTEAFF. The V and J genes are TRBV7-8 and TRBJ1-1, with D perhaps TRBD1 (5 bases). Germline assignment: CDR1 SGHVS and CDR2 FQNEAQ. The CDR3 sequence is 14 residues long. V dropped 6 bases and J dropped 4 bases, with 15 bases sitting between them.

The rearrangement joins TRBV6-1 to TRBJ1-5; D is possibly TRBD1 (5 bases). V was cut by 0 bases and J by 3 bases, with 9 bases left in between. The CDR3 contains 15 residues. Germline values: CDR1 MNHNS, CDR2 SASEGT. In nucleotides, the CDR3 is TGTGCCAGCAGTGAAGCCGGGGCCGCCAATCAGCCCCAGCATTTT. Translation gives CASSEAGAANQPQHF.

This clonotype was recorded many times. The CDR3 coding sequence is TGTGCCAGCAGTAACGACTATGCAGGGGGCAGGAACACTGAAGCTTTCTTT. This codes for CASSNDYAGGRNTEAFF. This rearrangement joins TRBV6-1 to TRBJ1-1; 8 bases are a match to TRBD1. The length of the CDR3 is 17 residues. With 5 bases clipped from V and 1 base from J, the junction kept 12 bases outside the gene matches. Germline V gene lookup returns CDR1 MNHNS and CDR2 SASEGT.

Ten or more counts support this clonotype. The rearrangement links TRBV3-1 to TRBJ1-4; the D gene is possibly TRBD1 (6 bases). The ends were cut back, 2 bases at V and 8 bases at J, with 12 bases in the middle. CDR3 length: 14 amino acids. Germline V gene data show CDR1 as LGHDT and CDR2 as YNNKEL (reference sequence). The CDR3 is CASSQRPQGEKLFF. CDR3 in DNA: TGTGCCAGCAGCCAACGCCCACAGGGCGAAAAACTGTTTTTT.

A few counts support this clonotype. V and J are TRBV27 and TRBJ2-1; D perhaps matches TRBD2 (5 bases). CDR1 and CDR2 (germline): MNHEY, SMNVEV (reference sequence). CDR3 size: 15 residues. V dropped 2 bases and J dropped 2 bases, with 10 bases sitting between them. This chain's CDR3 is CASSLSGWAYNEQFF. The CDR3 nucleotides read TGTGCCAGCAGTTTAAGCGGTTGGGCCTACAATGAGCAGTTCTTC.

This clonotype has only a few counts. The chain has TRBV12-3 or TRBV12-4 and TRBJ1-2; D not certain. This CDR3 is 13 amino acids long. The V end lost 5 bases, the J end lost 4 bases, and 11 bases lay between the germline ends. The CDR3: CASSQPDGYGYTF. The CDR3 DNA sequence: TGTGCCAGCAGTCAACCCGACGGCTATGGCTACACCTTC.

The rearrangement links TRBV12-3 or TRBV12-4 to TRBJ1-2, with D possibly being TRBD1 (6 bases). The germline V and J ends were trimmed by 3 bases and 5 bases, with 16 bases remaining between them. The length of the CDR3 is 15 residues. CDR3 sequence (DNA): TGTGCCAGCAGTTTGCATTCAGGGGCGGAATATGGCTACACCTTC. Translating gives CASSLHSGAEYGYTF.

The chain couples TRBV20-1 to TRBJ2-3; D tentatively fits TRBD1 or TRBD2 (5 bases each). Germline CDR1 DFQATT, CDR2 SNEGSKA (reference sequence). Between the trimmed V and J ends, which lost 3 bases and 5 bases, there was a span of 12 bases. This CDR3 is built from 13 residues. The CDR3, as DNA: TGCAGTGCTAGGGGGCCGGGGATAGATACGCAGTATTTT. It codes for CSARGPGIDTQYF.

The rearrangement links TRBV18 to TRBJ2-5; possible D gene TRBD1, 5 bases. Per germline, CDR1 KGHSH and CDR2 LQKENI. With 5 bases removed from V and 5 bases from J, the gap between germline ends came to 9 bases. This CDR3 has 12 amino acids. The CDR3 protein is CASSGYRETQYF. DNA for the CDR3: TGTGCCAGCTCAGGGTACAGGGAGACCCAGTACTTC.

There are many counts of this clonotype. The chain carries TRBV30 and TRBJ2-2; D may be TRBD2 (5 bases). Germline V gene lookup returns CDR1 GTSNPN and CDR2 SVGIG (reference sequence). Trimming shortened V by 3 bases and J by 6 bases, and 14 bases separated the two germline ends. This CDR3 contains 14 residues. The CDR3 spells CAWRWTLGAGELFF. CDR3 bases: TGTGCCTGGAGGTGGACTCTGGGAGCCGGGGAGCTGTTTTTT.